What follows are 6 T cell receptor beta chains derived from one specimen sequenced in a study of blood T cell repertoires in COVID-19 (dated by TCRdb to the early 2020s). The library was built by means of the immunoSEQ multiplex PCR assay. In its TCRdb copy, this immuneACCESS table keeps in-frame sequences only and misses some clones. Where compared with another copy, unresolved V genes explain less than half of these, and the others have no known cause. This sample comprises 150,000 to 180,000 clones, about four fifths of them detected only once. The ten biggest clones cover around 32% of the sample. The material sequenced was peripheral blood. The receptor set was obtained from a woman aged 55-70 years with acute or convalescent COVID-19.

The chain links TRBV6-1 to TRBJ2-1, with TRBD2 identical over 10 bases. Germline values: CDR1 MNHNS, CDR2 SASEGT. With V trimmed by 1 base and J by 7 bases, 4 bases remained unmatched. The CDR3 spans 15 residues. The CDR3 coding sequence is TGTGCCAGCAGTGAAGGCGTAGCGGGGGGTAATGAGCAGTTCTTC. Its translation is CASSEGVAGGNEQFF.

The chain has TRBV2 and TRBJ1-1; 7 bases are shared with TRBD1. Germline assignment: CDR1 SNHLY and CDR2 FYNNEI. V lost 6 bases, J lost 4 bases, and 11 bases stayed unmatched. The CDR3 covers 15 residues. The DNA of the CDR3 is TGTGCCAGCAGGGGGGACATTGACAGGGTCACTGAAGCTTTCTTT. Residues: CASRGDIDRVTEAFF.

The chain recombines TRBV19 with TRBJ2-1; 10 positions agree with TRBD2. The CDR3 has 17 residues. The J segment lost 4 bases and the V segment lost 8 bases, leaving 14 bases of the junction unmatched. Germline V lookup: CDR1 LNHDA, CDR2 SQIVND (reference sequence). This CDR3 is CASGDFGWTSGYNEQFF. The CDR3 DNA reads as TGTGCCAGTGGCGACTTTGGGTGGACTAGCGGTTACAATGAGCAGTTCTTC.

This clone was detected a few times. CDR3 nucleotide sequence: TGTGCCAGCAGCTCGATCGCCGGGACAGGGACCTACGAGCAGTACTTC. This sequence encodes CASSSIAGTGTYEQYF. The V call is TRBV7-6, the J call TRBJ2-7; 9 bases are shared with TRBD1. Germline V gives CDR1 SGHVS, CDR2 FNYEAQ. Trimming cost V 4 bases and J 2 bases; bases outside gene matches: 9. There are 16 residues in the CDR3.

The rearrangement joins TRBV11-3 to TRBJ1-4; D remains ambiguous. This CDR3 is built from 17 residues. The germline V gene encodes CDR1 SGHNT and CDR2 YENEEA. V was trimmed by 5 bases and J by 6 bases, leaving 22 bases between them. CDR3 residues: CASSPGRLRSRDEKLFF. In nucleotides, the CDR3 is TGTGCCAGCAGCCCCGGACGTCTCCGTTCGCGGGATGAAAAACTGTTTTTT.

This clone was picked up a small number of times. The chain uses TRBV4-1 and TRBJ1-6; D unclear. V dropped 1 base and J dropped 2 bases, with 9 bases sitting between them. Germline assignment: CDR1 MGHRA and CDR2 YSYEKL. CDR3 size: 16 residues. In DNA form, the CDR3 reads TGCGCCAGCAGCCAAGGGCAGGCTACCTATAATTCACCCCTCCACTTT. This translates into CASSQGQATYNSPLHF.